The 15 T cell receptor beta chains below were found in one sample sequenced in a study of T cells in Graves' hyperthyroidism and ophthalmopathy (dated by TCRdb to about 2019). Library method: multiplex PCR. The data were produced on an Illumina HiSeq 2000. Amplification of TCR beta CDR3 regions was carried out from RNA transcripts. A first-round RT-PCR of the TCR CDR3 used the HTBI primer set with the Qiagen OneStep RT-PCR kit. The public reads were run again by TCRdb, first through fastp at Q25 and then through MiXCR, and only productive beta chains were kept. All rows with the same CDR3 protein become a single entry with the most common DNA and genes. The sample has approximately 370,000 distinct CDR3 sequences on record, about a sixth of them singletons. In total, the top ten clones hold 30% to 40% of the sample. Sample: blood. The receptors shown here come from a young woman with Graves' hyperthyroidism that later progressed to Graves' ophthalmopathy.

Notes on this clonotype: A read error may account for a junction end that differs from germline. V is TRBV5-1 and J is TRBJ1-1, with 7 bases lining up with TRBD1. Germline CDR1 reads SGHRS; CDR2 reads YFSETQ. This CDR3 region has 16 residues. The CDR3 reads CASSLAGQGDFSEASF. The CDR3 nucleotides are TGCGCCAGCAGCTTGGCCGGTCAGGGGGACTTCTCTGAAGCTTCCTTT.

This clonotype occurred many times. The chain employs TRBV12-5 and TRBJ1-1, with 7 bases matching TRBD1. The CDR3 extends over 12 amino acids. The germline gives CDR1 LGHNT, CDR2 FRNRAP. The V segment lost 1 base and the J segment 10 bases; nucleotides outside the gene matches: 3. The CDR3 coding sequence is TGTGCTAGTGGTTTGGGACAGGGACGAGCTTTCTTT. Protein product: CASGLGQGRAFF.

Many counts were recorded for this clonotype. The V and J genes are TRBV6-1 and TRBJ2-3; 10 nucleotides align to TRBD1. The junction had 5 bases not matched to a gene; V was cut back by 5 bases and J by 3 bases. The CDR3 sequence is 15 residues long. Germline V gene lookup returns CDR1 MNHNS and CDR2 SASEGT. CDR3 in DNA: TGTGCCAGCAGTCCGGGACAGGGGTGGACAGATACGCAGTATTTT. Its protein product is CASSPGQGWTDTQYF.

The chain is built from TRBV11-2 and TRBJ2-3, with 10 nucleotides matching TRBD1. This CDR3 has 14 amino acids. Germline assignment: CDR1 SGHAT and CDR2 FQNNGV. The V segment lost 8 bases and the J segment 1 base; nucleotides outside the gene matches: 3. The CDR3 DNA reads TGTGCCAGCTGGGGACAGGGGCGCACAGATACGCAGTATTTT. It encodes CASWGQGRTDTQYF.

This rearrangement joins TRBV29-1 to TRBJ2-2; 10 bases are a match to TRBD1. CDR1 SQVTM and CDR2 ANQGSEA come from the germline V gene. The CDR3 totals 15 residues. V was pared by 7 bases and J by 8 bases, with 13 bases of the junction left unmatched. The CDR3 protein is CSAGSPGQGTGELFF. The CDR3 nucleotides are TGCAGCGCCGGAAGTCCGGGACAGGGGACGGGGGAGCTGTTTTTT.

This chain joins TRBV6-1 and TRBJ1-3, with 9 positions matching TRBD1. CDR3 length: 14 amino acids. Germline V gene lookup returns CDR1 MNHNS and CDR2 SASEGT. Trimming at V came to 6 bases and at J to 4 bases, leaving 4 bases not matched to a gene. The CDR3 bases are TGTGCCAGCAGCAACAGGGGGCACGGAAACACCATATATTTT. Protein: CASSNRGHGNTIYF.

This clonotype has just a few counts. This clone may be a read error of a much larger clone one base away. V is TRBV2 and J is TRBJ2-6; 7 positions agree with TRBD1. Looked up from germline, CDR1 is SNHLY and CDR2 is FYNNEI. This CDR3 region has 14 residues. V lost 8 bases, J lost 12 bases, and 13 bases stayed unmatched. CDR3 sequence reads: CASRATAGGAVLTF. The DNA for the CDR3 is TGTGCCAGCCGCGCCACGGCAGGGGGTGCCGTCCTGACTTTC.

This clonotype was counted ten times or more. This rearrangement joins TRBV6-5 to TRBJ2-7, with TRBD2 identical over 12 bases. This CDR3 is built from 15 residues. CDR1 MNHEY and CDR2 SVGAGI come from the germline V gene. Germline trimming cut 2 bases from V and 6 bases from J; bases unmatched to any gene: 5. The CDR3 sequence: CASSYTSGRNGEQYF. CDR3 in DNA: TGTGCCAGCAGTTACACTAGCGGGAGGAATGGCGAGCAGTACTTC.

There are many counts of this clonotype. The chain combines TRBV27 with TRBJ1-4; D might be TRBD1 (6 bases). Germline values: CDR1 MNHEY, CDR2 SMNVEV (reference sequence). The length of the CDR3 is 15 residues. The V end was cut by 6 bases, the J end by 3 bases, with 14 bases between. The CDR3 sequence is CASSRQTGPNEKLFF. The CDR3 bases are TGTGCCAGCAGCCGACAGACAGGTCCTAATGAAAAACTGTTTTTT.

This clonotype was seen just once. The chain uses TRBV5-1 and TRBJ2-3; TRBD1 matches at 11 bases. The germline V gene has CDR1 SGHRS and CDR2 YFSETQ. J lost 4 bases, V lost 5 bases, and 12 bases had no gene match. The CDR3 is 17 amino acids. The CDR3 DNA reads TGCGCCAGCAGATCATTCCCGGGGACAGGGGGGGCAGATACGCAGTATTTT. It encodes CASRSFPGTGGADTQYF.

Many counts were recorded for this clonotype. The chain has TRBV20-1 and TRBJ2-5, with a weak D call TRBD2 (5 bases). This CDR3 spans 14 amino acids. V dropped 3 bases and J dropped 4 bases, with 15 bases sitting between them. Germline V CDR1 and CDR2: DFQATT, SNEGSKA (reference sequence). CDR3 in amino acids: CSASIPGTRETQYF. In DNA form, the CDR3 reads TGCAGTGCTAGCATACCGGGAACCCGAGAGACCCAGTACTTC.

Only a few counts were recorded for this clonotype. The chain recombines TRBV4-1 with TRBJ2-2; 9 bases are shared with TRBD1. Germline CDR1 reads MGHRA; CDR2 reads YSYEKL. The CDR3 sequence is 15 residues long. V was clipped by 8 bases and J by 1 base; unmatched bases: 5. In nucleotides, the CDR3 is TGCGCCAGCGGGTGGACAGGGGAGAACACCGGGGAGCTGTTTTTT. Protein product: CASGWTGENTGELFF.

A few counts support this clonotype. The rearrangement links TRBV6-1 to TRBJ2-6, with D uncertain. Germline V CDR1 and CDR2: MNHNS, SASEGT. The CDR3 has 15 residues. V dropped 9 bases and J dropped 0 bases, with 12 bases sitting between them. CDR3 sequence: CASGSPSSGANVLTF. CDR3 coding DNA: TGTGCCAGTGGGTCTCCCTCCTCTGGGGCCAACGTCCTGACTTTC.

This clonotype was picked up many times. This chain links TRBV29-1 with TRBJ2-7, with TRBD2 identical over 12 bases. The CDR3 loop spans 14 amino acids. Germline trimming cut 5 bases from V and 1 base from J; bases unmatched to any gene: 3. Germline CDR1 is SQVTM and CDR2 is ANQGSEA. This chain's CDR3 is CSVHGLAGSYEQYF. The CDR3 nucleotides are TGCAGCGTTCACGGACTAGCGGGATCCTACGAGCAGTACTTC.

This clonotype was picked up many times. The V gene is TRBV12-3 or TRBV12-4, the J gene TRBJ1-2; D may be TRBD1 (5 bases). V was shortened by 3 bases and J by 0 bases, with 23 bases between the two germline ends. The CDR3 length is 19 residues. The CDR3 sequence: CASSFWLGARVGSNYGYTF. CDR3 bases: TGTGCCAGCAGTTTTTGGCTTGGGGCGCGGGTGGGGTCTAACTATGGCTACACCTTC.